This T cell receptor beta chain was captured by sequencing in a study of T-cell reconstitution after alpha-beta-depleted transplantation in children. General study results and limits: TCRbeta diversity was high at day 60 in some patients (a result of surviving recipient T cells and thymic progenitors). One year post-transplant, T-cell counts and diversity were largely derived from T cells produced anew. Reportedly, only several hundred clones from non-depleted graft cells drove alpha-beta T-cell counts at about two months.

This CDR3 contains 15 residues. V was clipped by 3 bases and J by 4 bases; unmatched bases: 5. Germline V gene sequence: CDR1 SEHNR, CDR2 FQNEAQ (reference sequence). Unique molecular identifiers were built into the TCRbeta library. Using its own MiXCR run on the PCR reads, TCRdb lists one record per CDR3 protein. The sample has a few thousand distinct CDR3 sequences; about an eighth are singletons. This clonotype is categorized as medium-sized (0.01 to 0.1%). Its specificity is unknown. This clonotype was sampled from a patient between 2 and 9 years old who had a stem cell transplant for inherited bone marrow failure, so the T cells may come from the graft donor. The chain recombines TRBV7-9 with TRBJ2-4, with 8 bases identical to TRBD2. The sequencing here drew on PBMCs, mostly from graft donor cells, taken 360 days after TCRalphabeta/CD19-depleted stem cell transplant. CDR3 DNA: TGTGCCAGCAGCTTGCGGGGGGAGCTTAAAAACATTCAGTACTTC. Translating gives CASSLRGELKNIQYF.